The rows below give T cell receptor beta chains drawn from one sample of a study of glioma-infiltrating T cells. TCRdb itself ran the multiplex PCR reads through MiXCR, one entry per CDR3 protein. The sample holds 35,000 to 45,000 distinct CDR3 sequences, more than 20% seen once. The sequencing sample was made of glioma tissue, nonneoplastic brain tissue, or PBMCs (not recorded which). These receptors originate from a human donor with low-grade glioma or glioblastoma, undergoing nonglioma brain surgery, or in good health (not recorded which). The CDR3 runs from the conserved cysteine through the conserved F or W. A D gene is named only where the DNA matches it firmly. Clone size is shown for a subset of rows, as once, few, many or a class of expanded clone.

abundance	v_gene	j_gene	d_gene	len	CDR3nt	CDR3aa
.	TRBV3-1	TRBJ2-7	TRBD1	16	TGTGCCAGCAGCCAATCTCTCTCGGGACAGGGATACGAGCAGTACTTC	CASSQSLSGQGYEQYF
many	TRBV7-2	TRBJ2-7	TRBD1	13	TGTGCCAGCAGTGCGGACAGGGTCGACGAGCAGTACTTC	CASSADRVDEQYF
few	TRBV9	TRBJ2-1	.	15	TGTGCCAGCAGCGTAGATATGGGACACTTCAATGAGCAGTTCTTC	CASSVDMGHFNEQFF
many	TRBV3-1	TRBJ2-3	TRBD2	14	TGTGCCAGCAGCGGAAGCGGGGGCACAGATACGCAGTATTTT	CASSGSGGTDTQYF
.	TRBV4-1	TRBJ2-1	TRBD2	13	TGCGCCAGCAGCCAAGAGGGGGGGGGTGAGCAGTTCTTC	CASSQEGGGEQFF
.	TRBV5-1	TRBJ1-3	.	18	TGCGCCAGCAGCTCAGGGCCGACAGTCCAACTCTCTGGAAAAACCATATATTTT	CASSSGPTVQLSGKTIYF
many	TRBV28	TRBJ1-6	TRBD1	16	TGTGCCAGCAGTCCCCCGGACAGGAGGAATAATTCACCCCTCCACTTT	CASSPPDRRNNSPLHF
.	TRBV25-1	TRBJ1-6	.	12	TGTGCCAGCAATAACCTAAGCTCACCCCTCCACTTT	CASNNLSSPLHF
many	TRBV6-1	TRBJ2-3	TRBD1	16	TGTGCCAGCAGCCGGACAGGGGGCCCACCCACAGATACGCAGTATTTT	CASSRTGGPPTDTQYF
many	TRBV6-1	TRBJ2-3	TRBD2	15	TGTGCCAGCACCCTAGCGGGGGGGGGCACAGATACGCAGTATTTT	CASTLAGGGTDTQYF
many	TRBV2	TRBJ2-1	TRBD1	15	TGTGCCAGCAGTCCTGGACAGGGATCCTACAATGAGCAGTTCTTC	CASSPGQGSYNEQFF
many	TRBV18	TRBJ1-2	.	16	TGTGCCAGCTCACCATCGGAGACGGTCCTCTTCTATGGCTACACCTTC	CASSPSETVLFYGYTF
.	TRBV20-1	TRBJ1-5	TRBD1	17	TGCAGTGCTAGAGAGGACAGGGGGCCCTATAGTAATCAGCCCCGGCATTTT	CSAREDRGPYSNQPRHF
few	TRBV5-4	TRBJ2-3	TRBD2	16	TGTGCCAGCAGCTTGGCGGCGGGAGGGTACACAGATACGCAGTATTTT	CASSLAAGGYTDTQYF
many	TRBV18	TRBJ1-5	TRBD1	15	TGTGCCAGCTCACCTGGGGGGACAGGGACTCAGCCCCAGCATTTT	CASSPGGTGTQPQHF
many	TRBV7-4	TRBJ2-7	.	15	TGTGCCAGCAGCTTAGCGCTTCGGGTTCACTACGAGCAGTACTTC	CASSLALRVHYEQYF
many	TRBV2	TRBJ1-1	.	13	TGTGCCAGCAGAAAAACACTGAACACTGAAGCTTTCTTT	CASRKTLNTEAFF
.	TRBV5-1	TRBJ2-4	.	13	TGCGCCAGCAGCTTGGTAATCCGTGAAACTCAGTACTTC	CASSLVIRETQYF